The clone carrying this T cell receptor (beta chain) was recorded a few times. It was cDNA, reverse transcribed from extracted RNA, that served as the sequencing template. Assay: immunoSEQ multiplex PCR; the TCRdb copy retains only in-frame clones and omits some. The table shows 200,000 to 250,000 clones, with under 70% occurring only once. These data belong to a study of CD8+ T cells in alopecia areata. Peripheral blood and lesional scalp punch biopsies came from alopecia areata patients. This clonotype was obtained from a human donor with alopecia areata. The starting material was CD4+ T cells sorted from blood, obtained at week 0.

The CDR3 region has the DNA TGTGCCAGCTCACCCTTGGACAGGGCGAGCGGCTACACCTTC. Translated: CASSPLDRASGYTF. This chain joins TRBV18 and TRBJ1-2; 8 positions match TRBD1. Germline V gene lookup returns CDR1 KGHSH and CDR2 LQKENI. With 3 bases clipped from V and 8 bases from J, the junction kept 8 bases outside the gene matches. This CDR3 has 14 residues. Full variable domain (rest looked up from reference TRBV18 and TRBJ1-2): NAGVMQNPRHLVRRRGQEARLRCSPMKGHSHVYWYRQLPEEGLKFMVYLQKENIIDESGMPKERFSAEFPKEGPSILRIQQVVRGDSAAYFCASSPLDRASGYTFGSGTRLTVV.